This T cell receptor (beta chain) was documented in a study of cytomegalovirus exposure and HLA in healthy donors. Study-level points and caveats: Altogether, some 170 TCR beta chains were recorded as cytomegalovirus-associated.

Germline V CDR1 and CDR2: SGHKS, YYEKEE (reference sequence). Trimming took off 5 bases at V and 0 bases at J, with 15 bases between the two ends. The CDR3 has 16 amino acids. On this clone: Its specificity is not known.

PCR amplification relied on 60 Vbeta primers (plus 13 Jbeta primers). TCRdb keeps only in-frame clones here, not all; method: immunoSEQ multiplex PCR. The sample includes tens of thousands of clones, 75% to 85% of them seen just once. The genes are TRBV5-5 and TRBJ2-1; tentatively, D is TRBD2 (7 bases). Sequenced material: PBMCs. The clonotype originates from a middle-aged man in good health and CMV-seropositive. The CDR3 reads CASSLLGGDSYNEQFF. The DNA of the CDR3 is TGTGCCAGCAGTCTACTAGGGGGGGACTCCTACAATGAGCAGTTCTTC.